The T cell receptor beta chain under discussion was sequenced for a study of T cell responses to AZD1222 COVID-19 vaccine. Points from the study as a whole: Spike-wide coverage was observed for vaccine-associated CD4 TCRs, with dominant responses at 160-218 and 743-854. In all cases, repertoires were sampled only after the peak T cell response. Clonal diversity may have been underestimated, and the donors were mostly white British, with more females than males.

The CDR3 loop spans 12 amino acids. Germline lookup yields CDR1 MDHEN and CDR2 SYDVKM. V was pared by 2 bases and J by 9 bases, with 1 base of the junction left unmatched. Sequencing was performed with immunoSEQ multiplex PCR; in TCRdb, only in-frame clones are kept and a portion is missing. Of more than 75,000 clones listed, approximately 90% were seen once; the top ten hold about 8%. In regard to this clone: Antigen specificity is unknown.

The V gene is TRBV28, the J gene TRBJ2-1; TRBD2 matches 7 bases. The source of this sequence is an adult who received the AZD1222 COVID-19 vaccine. Sample: peripheral blood, taken 28 days after the second AZD1222 dose. Written as DNA, the CDR3 is TGTGCCAGCAGTTTAGGGAGGGGTGAGCAGTTCTTC. It codes for CASSLGRGEQFF.